This T cell receptor (beta chain) was captured by sequencing in a study of T cell clonality in common variable immunodeficiency (dated by TCRdb to the mid-2010s). CVID samples and control samples contributed equivalent amounts of genomic DNA as sequencing input. For every sample, a 60 bp segment covering the rearranged TCRbeta CDR3 region was amplified and then sequenced. TCRbeta amplification used the immunoSEQ assay, a bias-corrected multiplex PCR with high-throughput sequencing. As for the authors' bioinformatics: Every unique nucleotide sequence was considered a clone and was annotated with V, D and J genes, copy number and frequency. Sequences were labeled productive if in frame, and non-productive if out of frame or containing stop codons. As previously described, Shannon's entropy was used to calculate clonality. The predicted amino acid sequences of productive clones were used to derive the mean CDR3 Kyte-Doolittle hydropathy. Scaled V gene usage was hierarchically clustered using Manhattan distance and complete linkage with the R hclust function. Sharing of clones by CDR3 amino acid sequence was evaluated by resampling 12 repertoires per group over 100 rounds. The repertoires were screened for some 70 published EBV-specific TCRbeta sequences and approximately 230 published CMV-specific TCRbeta sequences. After a couple of CVID samples that produced fewer than 10,000 sequences were dropped from the analysis, some 42 CVID repertoires remained. Drawn from immuneACCESS, this table holds only the in-frame rearrangements with V and J called that TCRdb kept. Clones are partly lost; checked studies trace under half to an unresolved V gene and leave the rest unexplained. D and trimming come from the DNA, and the V and J calls and clone size come from that table. With tens of thousands of clones recorded, this sample contains no clone counted only once. Jointly, the top ten make up almost 4.5% of the sample.

Both CVID patients and healthy controls were predominantly of Caucasian heritage. Heparinized peripheral whole blood samples of about 4.5 to 8 ml were collected from each donor. Genomic DNA from adults with common variable immune deficiency (CVID) and from healthy adult controls was the source for sequencing TCRbeta CDR3 repertoires. The control group was made up of around 22 healthy adult volunteers (10 male and roughly twelve female) whose ages ranged from roughly 23 to 70 years, with a mean age of approximately 34. To isolate peripheral blood mononuclear cells, diluted blood was subjected to density centrifugation over Hypaque 1077 or Ficoll-Paque. Genomic DNA was extracted from unsorted mononuclear cells by Qiagen column purification or by a centrifugation-based method. The paper as a whole reports these results and caveats: CVID TCRbeta sequences were reported to have fewer deletions and N-nucleotide insertions and to lack highly modified clones with 13 or more V deletions. Healthy controls shared more TCRbeta clones with each other than CVID subjects shared among themselves (p < 0.0001). It was noted by the authors that sequencing of the repertoires of T cell subpopulations would be needed to clarify the cause of the increased clonality in CVID. Even though DNA input was equal, the average per sample came to 82,000 or so unique sequences for controls compared with 30,000 to 40,000 for CVID samples. Differences among patients in the CVID cohort limited the correlations between repertoire features and clinical complications. Compared with healthy controls, CVID subjects showed increased TCRbeta clonality (t-test p = 0.018), a feature most characteristic of about a third of subjects.

As to this clone: Which antigen it targets is not known. The sequenced fragment ends 3 residues before the CDR3 boundary, so the rest is inferred from the germline J gene.

The germline V gene (reference sequence) specifies SEHNR as CDR1 and FQNEAQ as CDR2. The CDR3 sequence holds 14 residues, the cysteine and phenylalanine included. The DNA has 33 bases, all within the CDR3, and is read from base 1. Material: peripheral blood mononuclear cells. The receptor was derived from a person between 18 and 75 years old in good health. The sequence joins TRBV7-9 to TRBJ1-2; possibly the D gene is TRBD1, per 5 matching bases. CDR3 reads: CASSRTQITDTYTF. The CDR3 DNA, read in part, is TGTGCCAGCAGCAGGACACAAATCACAGATACC.